One and the same sample provided the 19 T cell receptor beta chains below, sequenced in a study of CD8+ T cells in alopecia areata. Treatment specified: oral pan-JAK inhibitor, 5-10 mg twice daily. Following RNA extraction, reverse transcription yielded cDNA that acted as the sequencing template. Libraries were prepared by immunoSEQ multiplex PCR; TCRdb keeps only in-frame clonotypes and omits some of them. The table records under 350,000 clones, 58% of them present only once. The starting material was CD4+ T cells sorted from blood, obtained at week 24, from a patient treated with tofacitinib. The origin of the receptors is a human donor with alopecia areata.

The chain employs TRBV30 and TRBJ1-2, with 7 positions matching TRBD1. Per the germline V gene, CDR1 is GTSNPN and CDR2 is SVGIG (reference sequence). V dropped 2 bases and J dropped 5; count of bases not matched to a gene: 11. This CDR3 region has 15 residues. CDR3 sequence reads: CAWSRGQGVRYGYTF. The CDR3 coding sequence is TGTGCCTGGAGTAGGGGCCAGGGGGTTAGGTATGGCTACACCTTC.

The rearrangement links TRBV6-5 to TRBJ1-2; 9 positions agree with TRBD1. V lost 6 bases to trimming and J lost 7 bases; unmatched junction nucleotides: 9. Germline V gives CDR1 MNHEY, CDR2 SVGAGI. The length of the CDR3 is 14 residues. The CDR3 DNA reads TGTGCCAGCAGAGAGGGACAGGGAAACGTTGGCTACACCTTC. This encodes CASREGQGNVGYTF.

The chain joins TRBV28 to TRBJ2-3; the D gene is possibly TRBD2 (5 bases). Germline V gene sequence: CDR1 MDHEN, CDR2 SYDVKM. Trimming shortened V by 6 bases and J by 0 bases, and 10 bases separated the two germline ends. This CDR3 is built from 14 residues. In nucleotides, the CDR3 is TGTGCCAGCAGCTCAACTAGGAGCACAGATACGCAGTATTTT. Translating gives CASSSTRSTDTQYF.

The chain couples TRBV5-1 to TRBJ1-3, with a weak D call TRBD1 (5 bases). Between the trimmed V and J ends, which lost 4 bases and 3 bases, there was a span of 11 bases. The CDR3 is 14 amino acids. Germline loops: CDR1 SGHRS, CDR2 YFSETQ. The CDR3 region is CASSARGLGNTIYF. CDR3 DNA: TGCGCCAGCAGCGCTCGGGGCCTTGGAAACACCATATATTTT. The whole variable domain, remainder taken from reference TRBV5-1 and TRBJ1-3, is KAGVTQTPRYLIKTRGQQVTLSCSPISGHRSVSWYQQTPGQGLQFLFEYFSETQRNKGNFPGRFSGRQFSNSRSEMNVSTLELGDSALYLCASSARGLGNTIYFGEGSWLTVV.

This sequence joins TRBV27 and TRBJ1-2; 8 bases fit TRBD1. Germline CDR1 and CDR2: MNHEY and SMNVEV (reference sequence). After removal of 5 bases from V and 4 bases from J, the junction contained 12 bases not matched to a gene. The CDR3 extends over 16 amino acids. CDR3 nucleotide sequence: TGTGCCAGCAGTCCCAATTCAGGGGGCGCTTTCTATGGCTACACCTTC. This gives the protein CASSPNSGGAFYGYTF.

This clone was detected a few times. This sequence joins TRBV30 and TRBJ2-7; D is unclear. Germline V gene sequence: CDR1 GTSNPN, CDR2 SVGIG (reference sequence). V lost 0 bases, J lost 4 bases, and 10 bases lay in between. The CDR3 covers 13 residues. The CDR3 reads CAWSVHKDYEQYF. CDR3 in DNA: TGTGCCTGGAGTGTTCATAAGGATTACGAGCAGTACTTC.

The chain carries TRBV5-1 and TRBJ2-1, with 10 bases identical to TRBD2. With V trimmed by 2 bases and J by 5 bases, 7 bases remained unmatched. The CDR3 is made up of 16 amino acids. Germline V gene lookup returns CDR1 SGHRS and CDR2 YFSETQ. The CDR3 here is CASSFLLLAGNNEQFF. The DNA of the CDR3 is TGCGCCAGCAGCTTCCTGTTACTAGCGGGAAACAATGAGCAGTTCTTC. The entire variable domain, with the rest obtained from reference TRBV5-1 and TRBJ2-1, is as follows: KAGVTQTPRYLIKTRGQQVTLSCSPISGHRSVSWYQQTPGQGLQFLFEYFSETQRNKGNFPGRFSGRQFSNSRSEMNVSTLELGDSALYLCASSFLLLAGNNEQFFGPGTRLTVL.

The chain links TRBV18 to TRBJ2-7; no definite D call. V lost 0 bases and J lost 7, with 16 bases in between. CDR3 length: 15 residues. Germline CDR1 KGHSH, CDR2 LQKENI. CDR3 amino acids: CASSPPINTGWEQYF. DNA for the CDR3: TGTGCCAGCTCACCACCGATAAACACTGGCTGGGAGCAGTACTTC.

The chain has TRBV7-2 and TRBJ1-2; D remains unclear. The CDR3 extends over 13 amino acids. Germline lookup yields CDR1 SGHTA and CDR2 FQGNSA. Trimming shortened V by 5 bases and J by 7 bases, and 14 bases separated the two germline ends. DNA for the CDR3: TGTGCCAGCAGCGCCAGGAGAGGGCTTGGCTACACCTTC. It encodes CASSARRGLGYTF.

The chain uses TRBV29-1 and TRBJ2-7; D call uncertain. The V and J ends lost 4 bases and 5 bases respectively, with 12 bases between them. Germline CDR1 reads SQVTM; CDR2 reads ANQGSEA. The CDR3 covers 12 residues. This CDR3 is CSVGIGRHEQYF. CDR3 bases: TGCAGCGTTGGGATCGGGCGGCACGAGCAGTACTTC.

The table lists this clone with a count of one. The CDR3 sequence: CASSRVGALSGANVLTF. In DNA, the CDR3 is TGTGCCAGTAGTAGGGTAGGTGCTCTCTCTGGGGCCAACGTCCTGACTTTC. The chain combines TRBV19 with TRBJ2-6; no firm D call. Trimming took off 4 bases at V and 0 bases at J, with 13 bases between the two ends. Germline V CDR1 and CDR2: LNHDA, SQIVND (reference sequence). The CDR3 is made up of 17 amino acids.

J is TRBJ1-2 and V is TRBV27; no clear D gene. The CDR3 has 13 residues. The germline V gene encodes CDR1 MNHEY and CDR2 SMNVEV (reference sequence). The V end was cut by 3 bases, the J end by 4 bases, with 9 bases between. This chain's CDR3 is CASSFSRSYGYTF. CDR3 bases: TGTGCCAGCAGTTTTTCCCGTTCCTATGGCTACACCTTC.

This clone was seen a few times. V gene TRBV9 combines with J gene TRBJ2-5, with D perhaps given as TRBD1 or TRBD2 (5 bases each). Trimming left V 5 bases short and J 1 base short, with 6 bases between. The germline V gene encodes CDR1 SGDLS and CDR2 YYNGEE. The CDR3 is 12 amino acids. CDR3 in amino acids: CASRGPQETQYF. The CDR3 nucleotides read TGTGCCAGCAGGGGACCCCAAGAGACCCAGTACTTC. The full variable domain, with the rest looked up from reference TRBV9 and TRBJ2-5, is DSGVTQTPKHLITATGQRVTLRCSPRSGDLSVYWYQQSLDQGLQFLIQYYNGEERAKGNILERFSAQQFPDLHSELNLSSLELGDSALYFCASRGPQETQYFGPGTRLLVL.

The CDR3 DNA sequence: TGTGCCAGCAATCCCCAGGGGGGGACCGGGGAGCTGTTTTTT. Its protein is CASNPQGGTGELFF. The V and J genes are TRBV11-2 and TRBJ2-2; either TRBD1 or TRBD2 may fit D (7 bases each). V shed 7 bases and J shed 5 bases, with 14 bases lying between them. CDR3 length: 14 residues. Looked up from germline, CDR1 is SGHAT and CDR2 is FQNNGV.

This chain joins TRBV7-8 and TRBJ2-3; D is possibly TRBD1 (6 bases). Germline V gene lookup returns CDR1 SGHVS and CDR2 FQNEAQ. Trimming removed 2 bases at V and 0 bases at J, with 6 bases between. The CDR3 runs 14 residues. DNA of the CDR3: TGTGCCAGCAGCTTACAGGGGAGCACAGATACGCAGTATTTT. Translated, it gives CASSLQGSTDTQYF.

The chain employs TRBV29-1 and TRBJ2-4; D gene unclear. V was clipped by 6 bases and J by 0 bases, with 15 bases between them. This CDR3 is built from 15 residues. Germline CDR1 is SQVTM and CDR2 is ANQGSEA. The CDR3 region is CSVRTDSLAKNIQYF. CDR3 DNA sequence: TGCAGCGTCAGAACAGACTCACTAGCCAAAAACATTCAGTACTTC.

The chain recombines TRBV30 with TRBJ1-2, with a weak D call TRBD1 (6 bases). CDR1 is GTSNPN and CDR2 is SVGIG in the germline V gene (reference sequence). V was cut by 0 bases and J by 4 bases, with 9 bases left in between. The CDR3 has 13 amino acids. CDR3 region: CAWSVQGFYGYTF. CDR3 sequence (DNA): TGTGCCTGGAGTGTACAGGGCTTCTATGGCTACACCTTC.

V usage is TRBV6-5 and J usage is TRBJ2-3; D call uncertain. Germline loops: CDR1 MNHEY, CDR2 SVGAGI. V lost 0 bases to trimming and J lost 6 bases, with 10 bases between them. The CDR3 has 14 amino acids. DNA of the CDR3: TGTGCCAGCAGTTACTCCCAGCCCGCGGATACGCAGTATTTT. Its translation: CASSYSQPADTQYF.

The chain couples TRBV4-2 to TRBJ2-6; no firm D call. Germline CDR1 LGHNA, CDR2 YNFKEQ. V shed 0 bases and J shed 0 bases, with 6 bases lying between them. This CDR3 comprises 16 residues. The CDR3 sequence is CASSQEWASGANVLTF. The CDR3 nucleotides are TGTGCCAGCAGCCAAGAATGGGCCTCTGGGGCCAACGTCCTGACTTTC.